The subject of this entry is one T cell receptor beta chain. Per the germline V gene, CDR1 is SGHNT and CDR2 is YYREEE (reference sequence). The CDR3 has 16 residues. V was clipped by 3 bases and J by 4 bases; unmatched bases: 11. The Seattle site enrolled patients during active infection and followed them longitudinally. These data belong to a study of blood T cell repertoires in COVID-19. Across the whole study: Material from acute and convalescent COVID-19 was sourced from the United States, Italy and Spain.

Original handling: Scientists estimated how many nucleated cells there were by amplifying reference gene primers. The protocol was immunoSEQ multiplex PCR, while the TCRdb copy is restricted to in-frame clones and leaves out a portion. V, J and clone size reflect that table, while D and trimming were determined from the DNA. The table lists 150,000 to 200,000 clones, about 86% of them singletons, with roughly 9.8% in the top ten. V gene TRBV5-4 combines with J gene TRBJ2-3; 7 bases agree with TRBD2. The sequenced sample was peripheral blood. The source of this sequence is a woman aged 55-69 years with COVID-19, enrolled during active disease. CDR3 sequence reads: CASSWTAGALPDTQYF. Written as DNA, the CDR3 is TGTGCCAGCAGCTGGACGGCGGGAGCTCTTCCAGATACGCAGTATTTT.